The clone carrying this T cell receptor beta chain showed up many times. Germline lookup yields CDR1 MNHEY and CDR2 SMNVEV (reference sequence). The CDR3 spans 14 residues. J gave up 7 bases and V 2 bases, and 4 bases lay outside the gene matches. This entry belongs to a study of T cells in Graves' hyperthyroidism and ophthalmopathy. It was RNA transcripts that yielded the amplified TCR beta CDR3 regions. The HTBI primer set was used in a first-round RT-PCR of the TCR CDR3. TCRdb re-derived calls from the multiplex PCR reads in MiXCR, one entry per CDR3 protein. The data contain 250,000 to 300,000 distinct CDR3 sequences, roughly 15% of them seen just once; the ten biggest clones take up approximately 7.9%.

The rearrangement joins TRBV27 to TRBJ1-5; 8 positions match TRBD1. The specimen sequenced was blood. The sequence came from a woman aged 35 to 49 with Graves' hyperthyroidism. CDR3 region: CASSLGQGRQPQHF. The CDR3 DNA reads TGTGCCAGCAGTTTAGGACAGGGAAGACAGCCCCAGCATTTT.